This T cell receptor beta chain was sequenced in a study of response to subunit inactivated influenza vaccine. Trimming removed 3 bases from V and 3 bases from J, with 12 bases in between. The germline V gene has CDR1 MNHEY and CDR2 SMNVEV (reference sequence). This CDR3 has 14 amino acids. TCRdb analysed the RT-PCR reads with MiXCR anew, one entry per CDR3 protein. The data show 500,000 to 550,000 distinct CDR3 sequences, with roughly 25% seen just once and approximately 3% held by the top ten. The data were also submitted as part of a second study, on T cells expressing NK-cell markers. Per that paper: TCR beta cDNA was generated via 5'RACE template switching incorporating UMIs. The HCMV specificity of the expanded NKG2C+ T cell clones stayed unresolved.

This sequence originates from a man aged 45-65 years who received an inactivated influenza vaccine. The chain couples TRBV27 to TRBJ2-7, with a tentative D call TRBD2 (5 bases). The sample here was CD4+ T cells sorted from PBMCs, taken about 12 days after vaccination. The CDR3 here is CASSFRPDYYEQYF. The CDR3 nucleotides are TGTGCCAGCAGTTTCCGGCCAGACTACTACGAGCAGTACTTC.